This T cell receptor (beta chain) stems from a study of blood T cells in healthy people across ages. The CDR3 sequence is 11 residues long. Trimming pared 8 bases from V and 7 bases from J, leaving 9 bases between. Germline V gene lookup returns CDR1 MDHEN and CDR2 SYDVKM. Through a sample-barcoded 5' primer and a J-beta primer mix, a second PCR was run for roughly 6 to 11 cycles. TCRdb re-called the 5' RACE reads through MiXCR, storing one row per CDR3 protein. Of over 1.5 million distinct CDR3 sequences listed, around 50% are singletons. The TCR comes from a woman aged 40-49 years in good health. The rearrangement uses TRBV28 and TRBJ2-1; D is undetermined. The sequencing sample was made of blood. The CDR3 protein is CASPHGNEQFF. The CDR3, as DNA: TGTGCCAGCCCCCACGGGAATGAGCAGTTCTTC.